This TCR beta chain appears in the sequencing data of a study of cytomegalovirus exposure and HLA in healthy donors. This CDR3 contains 15 residues. Germline V CDR1 and CDR2: MDHEN, SYDVKM. J gave up 5 bases and V 3 bases, and 9 bases lay outside the gene matches. Only in-frame clones appear in the TCRdb table, and some are missing; sequencing was by immunoSEQ multiplex PCR. The data hold some 110,000 clones, with 88% observed a single time. The sequence came from a woman between 18 and 30 years old in good health and CMV-seropositive. J is TRBJ1-1 and V is TRBV28; TRBD1 aligns across 7 bases. The sample taken for sequencing was PBMCs. In DNA form, the CDR3 reads TGTGCCAGCAGTTTCAGGACAAGGGGGCGAACTGAAGCTTTCTTT. Translating it yields CASSFRTRGRTEAFF.